What follows is one T cell receptor (beta chain) and its context. The antigen remains unidentified. This sample was included in a study of T cells in Graves' hyperthyroidism and ophthalmopathy. Overall study findings and caveats: Ophthalmopathy prediction by the model preceded onset by a median roughly 6 months. Most thyroid-expanded clonotypes above 0.001 were also found in blood.

The CDR3 is made up of 13 amino acids. The germline V gene encodes CDR1 KGHDR and CDR2 SFDVKD. With 3 bases removed from V and 6 bases from J, the gap between germline ends came to 10 bases. Researchers took RNA transcripts and amplified the TCR beta CDR3 regions from them. TCR CDR3 underwent first-round RT-PCR with the HTBI primer set. TCRdb reanalysed the multiplex PCR reads using MiXCR and keeps one entry per CDR3 protein. The sample has more than 300,000 distinct CDR3 sequences; approximately 18% are singletons. The sample consisted of blood. The TCR comes from a man between 18 and 35 years old with Graves' ophthalmopathy. This chain links TRBV24-1 with TRBJ1-1; a weak D match, TRBD1 (6 bases). The CDR3, as DNA: TGTGCCACCAGTGATCCAGGGGTGGCTGAAGCTTTCTTT. Protein product: CATSDPGVAEAFF.